This T cell receptor (beta chain) originates from a study of shared clonotypes between healthy human individuals. Study-level points and caveats: In a handful of donors, approximately 5% of naive CD4 clonotypes appeared in common.

With 5 bases removed from V and 1 base from J, the gap between germline ends came to 12 bases. There are 15 residues in the CDR3. The germline V gene has CDR1 LNHDA and CDR2 SQIVND (reference sequence). The protocol was immunoSEQ multiplex PCR, while the TCRdb copy is restricted to in-frame clones and leaves out a portion. The sample has around 1.9 million clones; over 85% are singletons. With regard to this clone: Its matching antigen is unknown.

Naive CD8 isolation took CD45RO-negative cells positively selected for CCR7 and excluded terminally differentiated effector memory CD45RA+ cells. The sequence came from a man younger than 30 in good health. Some clones in this sample may be carry-over from other donors' samples. The chain recombines TRBV19 with TRBJ1-3; D may be TRBD1 (6 bases). Sample: naive CD8+ T cells from PBMCs. The CDR3 loop is CASSPDRWSGNTIYF. CDR3 nucleotides: TGTGCCAGTAGTCCCGACAGGTGGTCTGGAAACACCATATATTTT.